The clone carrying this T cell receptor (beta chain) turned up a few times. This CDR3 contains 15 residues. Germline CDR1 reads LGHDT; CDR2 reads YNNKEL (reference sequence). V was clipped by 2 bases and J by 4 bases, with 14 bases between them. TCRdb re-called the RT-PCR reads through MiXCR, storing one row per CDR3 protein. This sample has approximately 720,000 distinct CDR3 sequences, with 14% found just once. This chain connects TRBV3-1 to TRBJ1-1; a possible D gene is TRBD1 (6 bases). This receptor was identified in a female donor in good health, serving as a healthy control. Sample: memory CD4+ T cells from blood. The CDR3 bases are TGTGCCAGCAGCCAACACAGGGTTGTAGGCACTGAAGCTTTCTTT. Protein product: CASSQHRVVGTEAFF.